The T cell receptor beta chain described here comes from a study of T cell repertoires in cytomegalovirus infection (dated by TCRdb to between 2018 and 2021). Study-wide context: Donor HLA type was relevant to the analysis, because carriage of CMV infection together with the matching HLA type was indicated by public TCR beta signatures. Beyond this particular receptor, the publication reports: The ex vivo response was dominated by HLA-C-restricted CMV-specific TCR beta clonotypes, and the single most frequent clonotype in two of eight donors was supplied by these HLA-C-restricted clonotypes. Cumulative frequency of public TCR beta family members discriminated carriers of CMV infection plus the relevant HLA type in this cohort and an independent approximately 370-donor cohort.

The CDR3 covers 13 residues, taking in both the cysteine and the phenylalanine. The sequence is cut down to CDR3 DNA, 39 bases in frame from base 1. CDR1 and CDR2 are drawn from the germline V gene (reference sequence): DFQATT, SNEGSKA. Trimming removed 1 base from V and 5 bases from J, leaving 9 bases between the germline ends. This clonotype was seen ten or more times. What antigen it recognizes has not been identified. Base quality data are lacking; no much larger clone is found one base away. The sequencing machine was an Illumina HiSeq 1500. Clones were called with MiXCR by TCRdb after fastp trimmed the public reads at Q25, and only in-frame beta chains were retained. Under each unique CDR3 protein, matching rows form one entry showing the most common genes and DNA. The table for this sample lists some 200,000 distinct CDR3 sequences; more than 9% of them were counted only once. The ten biggest clones cover around 4.4% of the sample.

Sequences were obtained from PBMCs. This sequence uses TRBV20-1 and TRBJ2-1; the D gene is unclear. The source of this sequence is a human donor in good health (CMV status not recorded). Some clones in this sample may be carry-over from other donors' samples. The CDR3 loop reads CSARGSANNEQFF. The nucleotide sequence is given as TGCAGTGCTAGAGGGTCAGCGAACAATGAGCAGTTCTTC.